This T cell receptor (beta chain) originates from a study of radiotherapy plus CTLA-4 blockade in lung cancer. Across the study: Objective responses occurred in roughly a sixth of patients; 25% to 40% had disease control.

TCRdb keeps only in-frame clones here, not all; method: immunoSEQ multiplex PCR. The sample carries about 77,000 clones, less than 85% recorded once. Those with chemo-refractory metastatic non-small-cell lung cancer were treated with focal radiation combined with CTLA-4 blockade using ipilimumab. With regard to this clone: Its antigen is not identified.

The CDR3 length is 16 residues. Study findings and constraints: An expansion of tumor-derived TCR clones occurred in blood after radiotherapy plus ipilimumab. Response, reportedly, was best predicted by interferon-beta along with early blood T cell clone dynamics.

The sequenced sample was peripheral blood, obtained from a patient treated with radiotherapy plus ipilimumab. The TCR sequence derives from a human donor with non-small cell lung cancer whose response to radiotherapy plus ipilimumab could not be evaluated. This chain connects TRBV21-1 to TRBJ2-2; the listed D gene, TRBD1, was not tested against the DNA. TRBV21-1 represents a pseudogene. The CDR3 region is CASSKVTDSKVGELFF. The CDR3 DNA is TGTGCCAGCAGCAAAGTGACGGACAGTAAGGTCGGGGAGCTGTTTTTT.